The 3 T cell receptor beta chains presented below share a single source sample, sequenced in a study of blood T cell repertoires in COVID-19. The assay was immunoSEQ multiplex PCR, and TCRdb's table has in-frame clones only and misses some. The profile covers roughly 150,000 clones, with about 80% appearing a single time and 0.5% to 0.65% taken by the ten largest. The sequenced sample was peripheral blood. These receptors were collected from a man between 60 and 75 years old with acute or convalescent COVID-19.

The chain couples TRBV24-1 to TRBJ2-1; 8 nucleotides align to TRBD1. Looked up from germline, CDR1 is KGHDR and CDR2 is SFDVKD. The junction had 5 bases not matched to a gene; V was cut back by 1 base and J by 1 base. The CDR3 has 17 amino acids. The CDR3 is CATSDFQGAKSYNEQFF. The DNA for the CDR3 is TGTGCCACCAGTGATTTTCAGGGGGCGAAGTCCTACAATGAGCAGTTCTTC.

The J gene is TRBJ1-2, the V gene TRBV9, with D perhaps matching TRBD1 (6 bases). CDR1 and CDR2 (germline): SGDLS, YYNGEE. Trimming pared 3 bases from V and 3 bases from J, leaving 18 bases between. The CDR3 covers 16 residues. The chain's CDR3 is CASSAHLTGGYYGYTF. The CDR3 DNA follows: TGTGCCAGCAGCGCCCATTTGACAGGAGGATACTATGGCTACACCTTC.

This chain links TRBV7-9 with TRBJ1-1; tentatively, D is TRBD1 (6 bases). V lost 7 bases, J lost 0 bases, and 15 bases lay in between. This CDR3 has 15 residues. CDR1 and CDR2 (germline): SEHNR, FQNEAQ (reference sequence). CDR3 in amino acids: CASTPQGTMNTEAFF. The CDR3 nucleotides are TGTGCCAGCACCCCCCAGGGGACCATGAACACTGAAGCTTTCTTT. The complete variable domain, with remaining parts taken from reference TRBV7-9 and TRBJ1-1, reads DTGVSQNPRHKITKRGQNVTFRCDPISEHNRLYWYRQTLGQGPEFLTYFQNEAQLEKSRLLSDRFSAERPKGSFSTLEIQRTEQGDSAMYLCASTPQGTMNTEAFFGQGTRLTVV.